This T cell receptor (beta chain) was sequenced for a study of cytotoxic CD8 clonotypes in ibrutinib-treated CLL. For TCR beta libraries, roughly 2.2 micrograms of genomic DNA were obtained from cryopreserved PBMCs. TCRdb keeps only in-frame clones here, not all; method: immunoSEQ multiplex PCR. The sample consists of approximately 300,000 clones, 80% of them appearing once. The CDR3 covers 15 residues. V lost 1 base and J lost 7; bases outside the gene matches: 6. Germline V gene lookup returns CDR1 SGHDN and CDR2 FVKESK. The TCR was taken from a human donor with chronic lymphocytic leukemia. V and J are TRBV14 and TRBJ2-7; 11 bases map to TRBD2. The sample in question was PBMCs, obtained before ibrutinib treatment. The CDR3 sequence is CASSQGLAGPWEQYF. CDR3 coding DNA: TGTGCCAGCAGCCAAGGACTAGCGGGGCCCTGGGAGCAGTACTTC.